This T cell receptor beta chain originates from a study of cytomegalovirus exposure and HLA in healthy donors. Study in general: The 90 to 150 validation repertoires matched the approximately 670 first-cohort repertoires in platform, a later analysis reported.

In regard to this clone: Its antigen is not identified.

Germline assignment: CDR1 LGHNA and CDR2 YNFKEQ. V shed 3 bases, J shed 6 bases, and the junction held 6 bases outside the gene matches. This CDR3 has 15 residues. The assay was immunoSEQ multiplex PCR, and TCRdb's table has in-frame clones only and misses some. The repertoire holds about 98,000 clones, with 70% to 90% as singletons. Whole-study findings and limits: Reportedly, diagnosis of cytomegalovirus status by the classifier showed high specificity and sensitivity.

The donors were in the roughly 110-subject validation cohort; that cohort was separate from the roughly 620-subject first cohort. Source material: PBMCs. This receptor was obtained from a woman aged 25 to 39 in good health and CMV-seronegative. The chain has TRBV4-2 and TRBJ2-1; 9 bases map to TRBD1. The CDR3 DNA reads TGTGCCAGCAGCCATCAACAGGGGGCAGGCAATGAGCAGTTCTTC. Amino acids: CASSHQQGAGNEQFF.